The clone carrying this T cell receptor beta chain was counted ten times or more. As yet, its antigen is unknown. The data were obtained in a study of Graves' ophthalmopathy and Graves' hyperthyroidism. Study-wide findings and caveats: Detected in blood as well were most expanded thyroid clonotypes with frequency above 0.001. It was with approximately 70% sensitivity and around 72% specificity that the model predicted ophthalmopathy progression.

Other autoimmune diseases, uncontrolled infections, pregnancy and lactation each led to patient exclusion. Diagnosis relied on clinical symptoms, serum thyroxine, TRAb, thyroid ultrasound and orbital computed tomography. The CDR3 totals 15 residues. V lost 6 bases to trimming and J lost 3 bases; unmatched junction nucleotides: 10. As the template, RNA transcripts were used to amplify TCR beta CDR3 regions. Scientists carried out first-round RT-PCR using HTBI primers and then a second-round multiplex PCR. TCRdb independently ran MiXCR on the multiplex PCR reads; one entry per CDR3 protein. This sample has a few hundred thousand distinct CDR3 sequences, with less than 45% found just once.

The receptor was derived from an adult man with Graves' hyperthyroidism. The sample comprised peripheral blood or thyroid tissue (not recorded which). The gene calls are TRBV12-3 or TRBV12-4 and TRBJ1-2, with TRBD1 matching 7 bases. The CDR3 is CASSPRQGGHYGYTF. As DNA, the CDR3 is TGTGCCAGCAGCCCCCGACAGGGTGGACACTATGGCTACACCTTC.